This T cell receptor beta chain was identified during a study of blood T cell repertoires in COVID-19. Study at large: Sites across the United States, Italy and Spain contributed samples from acute and convalescent COVID-19. The analysed material was cDNA or gDNA that came from T cells, B-cell-depleted T cells, or PBMCs.

As handled by the study authors: By means of reference gene primer amplification, nucleated cell counts were estimated. Profiling relied on immunoSEQ multiplex PCR, and the TCRdb table lists in-frame clones only, not all of them. V and J calls and clone size are given by that table; D and trimming were obtained from the DNA. The repertoire holds more than 150,000 clones, with 86% as singletons. The germline V and J ends were trimmed by 4 bases and 8 bases, with 15 bases remaining between them. The germline CDR1 and CDR2 sequences are SGHKS and YYEKEE (reference sequence). The length of the CDR3 is 14 residues.

The TCR sequence derives from a man aged 50 to 59 with active or convalescent COVID-19. This chain links TRBV5-5 with TRBJ1-4, with D maybe TRBD1 (5 bases). The sequencing sample was made of peripheral blood. The CDR3 DNA sequence: TGTGCCAGCAGCGTACAAGGGGCTAGGGAAAAACTGTTTTTT. Its protein product is CASSVQGAREKLFF. Supplemented by reference TRBV5-5 and TRBJ1-4, the full variable domain reads DAGVTQSPTHLIKTRGQQVTLRCSPISGHKSVSWYQQVLGQGPQFIFQYYEKEERGRGNFPDRFSARQFPNYSSELNVNALLLGDSALYLCASSVQGAREKLFFGSGTQLSVL.